The rows below give T cell receptor beta chains drawn from one sample of a study of CD8+ T cells in alopecia areata. Libraries were prepared by immunoSEQ multiplex PCR; TCRdb keeps only in-frame clonotypes and omits some of them. The sample lists some 150,000 clones, 45% to 60% seen once, with around a sixth in the top ten. The source was CD8+ T cells sorted from blood, collected at week 4, from a patient treated with tofacitinib. Every receptor here comes from a human donor with alopecia areata. The CDR3 runs from the conserved cysteine through the conserved F or W. The D gene is left open where the match is weak. Size is omitted from some rows. Given values are once, few, many or a class for expanded clones.

v_gene,abundance,d_gene,j_gene,CDR3nt,CDR3aa
TRBV4-3,.,.,TRBJ2-1,TGCGCCAGCAGCCTAGGGGAGAGCTCCTACAATGAGCAGTTCTTC,CASSLGESSYNEQFF
TRBV25-1,few,.,TRBJ2-2,TGTGCCAGCACCGGGACATCGAACACCGGGGAGCTGTTTTTT,CASTGTSNTGELFF
TRBV29-1,.,TRBD1,TRBJ1-6,TGCAGCGCCGTGACAGGGCCTCTAGAAAATTCACCCCTCCACTTT,CSAVTGPLENSPLHF
TRBV13,.,.,TRBJ2-7,TGTGCCAGCAGCCCCGAGACCAGCTACGAGCAGTACTTC,CASSPETSYEQYF
TRBV5-8,once,.,TRBJ2-2,TGTGCCAGCAGATCGGACTCCTGGGGGGAGCTGTTTTTT,CASRSDSWGELFF
TRBV2,few,.,TRBJ2-7,TGTGCCAGCAAGGGCAGCGAAGGGTTCGAGCAGTACTTC,CASKGSEGFEQYF
TRBV9,.,TRBD1,TRBJ2-1,TGTGCCAGCAGCGCCTGGACAGGGTTAGATGAGCAGTTCTTC,CASSAWTGLDEQFF
TRBV10-3,once,.,TRBJ1-6,TGTGCCATCAGTGAGCCGGGACTGGATTCACCCCTCCACTTT,CAISEPGLDSPLHF
TRBV15,.,.,TRBJ1-1,TGTGCCACCAGTCACACTAGGGGGGGCAACACTGAAGCTTTCTTT,CATSHTRGGNTEAFF
TRBV9,.,.,TRBJ2-7,TGTGCCAGCAGCCAAACCCCGGACGGAGAGAACTACGAGCAGTACTTC,CASSQTPDGENYEQYF
TRBV11-2,.,.,TRBJ2-7,TGTGCCAGCAGCTTAGCACGGGGCTACGAGCAGTACTTC,CASSLARGYEQYF
TRBV7-6,.,.,TRBJ1-1,TGTGCCAGCAGCGTAATAGCACGTCCCCTGAACACTGAAGCTTTCTTT,CASSVIARPLNTEAFF
TRBV14,.,.,TRBJ2-1,TGTGCCAGCAGCCAGGGGACTGGGGTGTTCTTC,CASSQGTGVFF
TRBV18,.,.,TRBJ2-7,TGTGCCAGCTCACCACCCGCAGGATACGAGCAGTACTTC,CASSPPAGYEQYF
TRBV13,.,.,TRBJ2-7,TGTGCCAGCAGCTTAGGCCCGCCGAACGAGCAGTACTTC,CASSLGPPNEQYF
TRBV7-8,.,.,TRBJ1-2,TGTGCCAGCAGCTACGGAAGCTATGGCTACACCTTC,CASSYGSYGYTF
TRBV27,.,TRBD1,TRBJ1-1,TGTGCCAGCAGCCCAGGGGGCGGAGACACTGAAGCTTTCTTT,CASSPGGGDTEAFF
TRBV6-5,.,.,TRBJ2-5,TGTGCCAGTAACGCCCTCCCGGGGTCCCAAGAGACCCAGTACTTC,CASNALPGSQETQYF
TRBV7-2,.,TRBD2,TRBJ2-1,TGTGCCAGCAGCTTAGTCAAGCGGGGCTACAATGAGCAGTTCTTC,CASSLVKRGYNEQFF
TRBV9,.,.,TRBJ2-5,TGTGCCAGCAGCGCCGAGGAGACCTACTATCTTGAGACCCAGTACTTC,CASSAEETYYLETQYF
TRBV6-5,.,.,TRBJ1-6,TGTGCCAGCAGTTACGAGGGGCATTCACCCCTCCACTTT,CASSYEGHSPLHF
TRBV30,few,TRBD2,TRBJ2-1,TGTGCCTGGAGTGTACTAGCGGGGGGAGATGAGCAGTTCTTC,CAWSVLAGGDEQFF
TRBV9,.,.,TRBJ1-2,TGTGCCAGCAGCGCGGGTGGGGGCTACACCTTC,CASSAGGGYTF
TRBV29-1,.,TRBD2,TRBJ2-7,TGCAGCGTTGAAGATCGGGAGGGCTACGAGCAGTACTTC,CSVEDREGYEQYF
TRBV5-6,.,.,TRBJ1-5,TGTGCCAGCTTACGTCAGCCCCAGCATTTT,CASLRQPQHF
TRBV27,few,TRBD1,TRBJ1-6,TGTGCCAGCAGGGGGACAGCCAACAATTCACCCCTCCACTTT,CASRGTANNSPLHF
TRBV5-6,.,.,TRBJ2-7,TGTGCCAGCAGCTTCAGCCTGACTAACGAGCAGTACTTC,CASSFSLTNEQYF
TRBV13,.,.,TRBJ2-7,TGTGCCAGCAGTCTAGGGGGGGCAAGTACCTACGAGCAGTACTTC,CASSLGGASTYEQYF
TRBV2,.,.,TRBJ2-3,TGTGCCAGCGGATGGACAGCTCCAAGGGATACGCAGTATTTT,CASGWTAPRDTQYF
TRBV5-6,few,TRBD2,TRBJ2-5,TGTGCCAGCAGCTTGGAACTAGCGGGGGCCTGGGAGACCCAGTACTTC,CASSLELAGAWETQYF
TRBV7-2,.,.,TRBJ1-2,TGTGCCAGCAGCTCCGCCGAGGGACACTTATATGGCTACACCTTC,CASSSAEGHLYGYTF
TRBV7-9,few,.,TRBJ2-1,TGTGCCAGCAGCTTAATCTATGATGAGCAGTTCTTC,CASSLIYDEQFF
TRBV5-6,.,.,TRBJ1-5,TGTGCCAGCAGCTTCGGGACACATAGCAATCAGCCCCAGCATTTT,CASSFGTHSNQPQHF
TRBV15,.,TRBD1,TRBJ1-5,TGTGCCACCACCTCGGACAGGGGGCGTAGTCAGCCCCAGCATTTT,CATTSDRGRSQPQHF
TRBV29-1,few,.,TRBJ2-5,TGCAGCGTTGACAGGGAGAATCAAGAGACCCAGTACTTC,CSVDRENQETQYF
TRBV29-1,.,TRBD2,TRBJ2-7,TGCAGCGTTATCGGGGGGGCGGTGTACGAGCAGTACTTC,CSVIGGAVYEQYF
TRBV4-3,.,.,TRBJ1-1,TGCGCCAGCAGCCAAACTTGGGTCACTGAAGCTTTCTTT,CASSQTWVTEAFF
TRBV15,.,.,TRBJ2-7,TGTGCCACCAGCAGAGATCAGGACATGGCCTACGAGCAGTACTTC,CATSRDQDMAYEQYF
TRBV30,.,.,TRBJ2-1,TGTGCCTGGAGTTTGGACTACGCGGGGAGCTCCTACAATGAGCAGTTCTTC,CAWSLDYAGSSYNEQFF
TRBV7-9,.,.,TRBJ2-5,TGTGCCAGCAGCTTAGTCACTACCAAAGAGACCCAGTACTTC,CASSLVTTKETQYF
TRBV29-1,.,TRBD1,TRBJ1-2,TGCAGCGTCTACAGGGGGCCCAACTATGGCTACACCTTC,CSVYRGPNYGYTF
TRBV29-1,.,TRBD1,TRBJ2-1,TGCAGCGTCCGACAGGGGGGTTACAATGAGCAGTTCTTC,CSVRQGGYNEQFF
TRBV6-5,.,.,TRBJ1-6,TGTGCCAGCGGGACATATAATTCACCCCTCCACTTT,CASGTYNSPLHF
TRBV6-1,.,.,TRBJ1-2,TGTGCCAGCAGTGAATGGACGGGTGATCCGGATGGCTACACCTTC,CASSEWTGDPDGYTF
TRBV11-1,.,.,TRBJ2-3,TGTGCCAGCAGCATAGCGGTCACTAGCACAGATACGCAGTATTTT,CASSIAVTSTDTQYF
TRBV27,.,TRBD1,TRBJ2-1,TGTGCCAGCAGTGGGACAGGGGGCACGCAGTTCTTC,CASSGTGGTQFF